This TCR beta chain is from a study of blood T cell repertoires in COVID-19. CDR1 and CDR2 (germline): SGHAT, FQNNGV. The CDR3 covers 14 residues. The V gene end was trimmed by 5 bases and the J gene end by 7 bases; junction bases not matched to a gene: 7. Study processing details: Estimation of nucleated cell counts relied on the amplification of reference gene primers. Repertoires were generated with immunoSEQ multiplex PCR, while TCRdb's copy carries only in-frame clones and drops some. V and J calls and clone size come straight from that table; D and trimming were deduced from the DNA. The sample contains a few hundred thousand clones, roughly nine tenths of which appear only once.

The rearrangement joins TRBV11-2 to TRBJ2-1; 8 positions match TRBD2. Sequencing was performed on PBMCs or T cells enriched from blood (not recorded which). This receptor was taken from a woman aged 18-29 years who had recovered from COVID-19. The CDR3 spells CASSLAGGLNEQFF. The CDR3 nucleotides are TGTGCCAGCAGCCTGGCGGGGGGATTGAATGAGCAGTTCTTC.